What follows are 4 T cell receptor beta chains derived from one specimen sequenced in a study of shared clonotypes between healthy human individuals. Clones were read by immunoSEQ multiplex PCR, and TCRdb kept only the in-frame ones, dropping some. The sample shows roughly 300,000 clones, 80% to 90% of them seen only once. The material sequenced was memory CD8+ T cells sorted from blood. Subset here: CD45RO+ cells pooled with CCR7-negative TemRA cells. Receptors originate from a man aged 18 to 30 in good health.

This chain's CDR3 is CASTPTQGASEQYF. DNA of the CDR3: TGCGCCAGCACCCCGACCCAGGGGGCTAGCGAGCAGTACTTC. The chain recombines TRBV10-2 with TRBJ2-7, with 8 nucleotides matching TRBD1. The CDR3 contains 14 residues. Germline assignment: CDR1 WSHSY and CDR2 SAAADI. The V gene end was trimmed by 7 bases and the J gene end by 6 bases; junction bases not matched to a gene: 11.

The J gene is TRBJ1-6, the V gene TRBV10-1; perhaps TRBD1 as D (6 bases). CDR1 and CDR2 from the germline V gene are WNHNN and SYGVQD (reference sequence). The CDR3 is 16 residues long. V gave up 7 bases and J gave up 2 bases, with 15 bases separating them. CDR3 protein: CASIRQARPYNSPLHF. Written as DNA, the CDR3 is TGCGCCAGCATCCGACAGGCCCGACCCTATAATTCACCCCTCCACTTT.

The chain joins TRBV7-9 to TRBJ2-3, with 9 bases fitting TRBD1. The germline gives CDR1 SEHNR, CDR2 FQNEAQ (reference sequence). J lost 0 bases, V lost 1 base, and 5 bases had no gene match. CDR3 size: 17 residues. The CDR3 DNA follows: TGTGCCAGCAGCTTAGGGACAGGGGCGACAAGCACAGATACGCAGTATTTT. Protein: CASSLGTGATSTDTQYF.

The gene calls are TRBV4-3 and TRBJ2-7; 8 bases match TRBD1. CDR1 is LGHNA and CDR2 is YSLEER in the germline V gene. The trim removed 2 bases at V and 0 bases at J, leaving 15 bases unmatched. The CDR3 has 19 amino acids. The CDR3 nucleotides read TGCGCCAGCAGCCAATTTCTTGGGACAGGAATCCCGAGCTCCTACGAGCAGTACTTC. Its protein is CASSQFLGTGIPSSYEQYF.